This T cell receptor beta chain was recorded in a study of radiation and T cells in renal cell carcinoma. To note about this clone: Its antigen remains unknown.

Noted time point: blood 4 weeks post-SBRT, at nephrectomy. As to treatment: 15 Gy SBRT to primary tumor, nephrectomy 4 weeks later. Nephrectomy followed 15 Gy stereotactic body radiation by 4 weeks. After SBRT, blood was collected at 2 and 4 weeks, plus baseline. Trimming removed 1 base at V and 1 base at J, with 14 bases between. The CDR3 is 17 residues long. From germline, CDR1 is GTSNPN and CDR2 SVGIG (reference sequence). Study results and caveats: Pretreatment tumor biopsies were lacking, so baseline clonotypes are unknown. In blood, top tumor clones expanded by 2 weeks, shrinking by 4.

Generated by immunoSEQ multiplex PCR, the TCRdb table keeps only in-frame clones and is missing some. The top ten clones hold approximately 33% of a sample with around 30,000 clones, over 75% of them seen once. This TCR derives from a man aged 55 to 70 with renal cell carcinoma. The sample was blood, taken from a patient whose treatment included radiotherapy and nephrectomy. The V and J genes are TRBV30 and TRBJ1-6; D unresolved. CDR3: CAWSEDSPGSYNSPLHF. DNA for the CDR3: TGTGCCTGGAGTGAGGACTCTCCCGGGTCCTATAATTCACCCCTCCACTTT.